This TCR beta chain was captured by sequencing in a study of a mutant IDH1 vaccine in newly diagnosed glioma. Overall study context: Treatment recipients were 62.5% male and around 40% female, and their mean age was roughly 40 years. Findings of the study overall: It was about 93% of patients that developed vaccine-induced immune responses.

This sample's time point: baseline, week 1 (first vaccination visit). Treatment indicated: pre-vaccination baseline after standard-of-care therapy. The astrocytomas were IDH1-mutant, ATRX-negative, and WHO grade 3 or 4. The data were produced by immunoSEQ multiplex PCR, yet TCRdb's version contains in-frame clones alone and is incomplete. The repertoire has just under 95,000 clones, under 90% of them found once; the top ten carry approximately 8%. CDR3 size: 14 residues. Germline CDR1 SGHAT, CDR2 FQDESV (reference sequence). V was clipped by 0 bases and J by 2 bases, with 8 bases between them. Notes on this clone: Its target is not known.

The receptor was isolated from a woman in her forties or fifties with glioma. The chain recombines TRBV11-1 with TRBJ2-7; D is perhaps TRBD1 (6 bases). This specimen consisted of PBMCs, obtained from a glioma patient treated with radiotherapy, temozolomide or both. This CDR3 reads CASSLAGDTYEQYF. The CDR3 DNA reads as TGTGCCAGCAGCTTAGCTGGGGACACCTACGAGCAGTACTTC.